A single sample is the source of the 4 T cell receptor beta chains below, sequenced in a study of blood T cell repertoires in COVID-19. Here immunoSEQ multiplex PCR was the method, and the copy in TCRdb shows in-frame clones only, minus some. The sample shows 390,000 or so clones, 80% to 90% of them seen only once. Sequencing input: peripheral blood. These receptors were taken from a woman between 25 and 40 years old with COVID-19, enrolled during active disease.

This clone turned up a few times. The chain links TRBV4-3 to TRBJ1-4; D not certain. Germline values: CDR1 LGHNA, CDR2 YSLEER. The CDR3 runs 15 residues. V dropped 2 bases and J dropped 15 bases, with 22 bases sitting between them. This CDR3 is CASSQTGSAWEKVFF. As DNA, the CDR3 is TGCGCCAGCAGCCAAACGGGCAGTGCTTGGGAGAAAGTGTTTTTT.

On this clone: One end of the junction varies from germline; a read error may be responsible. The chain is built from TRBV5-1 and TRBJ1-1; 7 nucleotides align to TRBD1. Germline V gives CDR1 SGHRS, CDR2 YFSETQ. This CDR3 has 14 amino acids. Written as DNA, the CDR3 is TGCGCCAGCAGTCAGACAGGGATGGACACTGGAGCTTTCTTT. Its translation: CASSQTGMDTGAFF.

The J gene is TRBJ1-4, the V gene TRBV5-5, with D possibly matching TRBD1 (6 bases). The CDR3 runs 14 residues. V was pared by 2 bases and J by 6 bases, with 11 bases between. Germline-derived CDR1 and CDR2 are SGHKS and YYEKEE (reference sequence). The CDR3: CASSFGGADEKLFF. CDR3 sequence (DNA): TGTGCCAGCAGCTTTGGGGGGGCGGATGAAAAACTGTTTTTT.

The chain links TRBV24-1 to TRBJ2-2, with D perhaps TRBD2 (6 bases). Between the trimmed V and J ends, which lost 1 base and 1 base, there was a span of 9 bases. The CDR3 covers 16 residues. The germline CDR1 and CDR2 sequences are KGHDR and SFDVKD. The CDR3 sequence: CATSDFQGGNTGELFF. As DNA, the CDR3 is TGTGCCACCAGTGATTTTCAGGGAGGGAACACCGGGGAGCTGTTTTTT.